This is a list of T cell receptor beta chains from one sample in a study of CD8+ T cells in alopecia areata. Clones were sequenced by immunoSEQ multiplex PCR, and TCRdb holds only the in-frame ones, with some missing. Among about 150,000 clones listed, around 47% were seen once. The sequenced sample consisted of CD4+ T cells sorted from blood. These receptors were taken from a human donor with alopecia areata. The CDR3 runs from the conserved cysteine through the conserved F or W. The D gene is left open where the match is weak. Some rows have no size entry. The others give once, few or many, or a class for an expanded clone.

V: TRBV23-1; size: few; D: NA; J: TRBJ2-1; DNA: TGCGCCTTGCTGTTCGGGGACTCCTACAATGAGCAGTTCTTC; CDR3: CALLFGDSYNEQFF
V: TRBV29-1; size: NA; D: NA; J: TRBJ2-5; DNA: TGCAGCGTCTCCAAGGGTTTTCAAGAGACCCAGTACTTC; CDR3: CSVSKGFQETQYF
V: TRBV27; size: NA; D: NA; J: TRBJ1-1; DNA: TGTGCCAGCAGTTCCGGACAGTTGAACACTGAAGCTTTCTTT; CDR3: CASSSGQLNTEAFF
V: TRBV28; size: NA; D: NA; J: TRBJ2-7; DNA: TGTGCCAGCAGTTCGACAGGAATCTCCTACGAGCAGTACTTC; CDR3: CASSSTGISYEQYF
V: TRBV29-1; size: few; D: TRBD1; J: TRBJ2-5; DNA: TGCAGCGCATCGACAGGGCAAGAGACCCAGTACTTC; CDR3: CSASTGQETQYF
V: TRBV6-5; size: NA; D: NA; J: TRBJ2-7; DNA: TGTGCCAGCACGGCAGGGGTGGCCTACGAGCAGTACTTC; CDR3: CASTAGVAYEQYF
V: TRBV7-6; size: few; D: NA; J: TRBJ2-1; DNA: TGTGCCAGCAGCCCGAGGATGGAAGAGGCCTACAATGAGCAGTTCTTC; CDR3: CASSPRMEEAYNEQFF
V: TRBV7-2; size: NA; D: NA; J: TRBJ2-1; DNA: TGTGCCAGCAGCCCCAATAGGCTCCCCGCCAATGAGCAGTTCTTC; CDR3: CASSPNRLPANEQFF
V: TRBV30; size: NA; D: NA; J: TRBJ2-7; DNA: TGTGCCTGGAGTGTTTGGGGTGGATCCTACGAGCAGTACTTC; CDR3: CAWSVWGGSYEQYF
V: TRBV28; size: few; D: TRBD2; J: TRBJ2-7; DNA: TGTGCCAGCAGACCGCCCGGGCCGGGAGGGCGCCACGAGCAGTACTTC; CDR3: CASRPPGPGGRHEQYF
V: TRBV5-1; size: few; D: NA; J: TRBJ2-4; DNA: TGCGCCAGCAGCTGGGACTTAAACATTCAGTACTTC; CDR3: CASSWDLNIQYF
V: TRBV6-5; size: once; D: NA; J: TRBJ2-1; DNA: TGTGCCAGCAGTCCAAGCGGCAGCTCCTACAATGAGCAGTTCTTC; CDR3: CASSPSGSSYNEQFF
V: TRBV29-1; size: NA; D: NA; J: TRBJ2-7; DNA: TGCAGCGTTGAAGATGAGACCTACGAGCAGTACTTC; CDR3: CSVEDETYEQYF
V: TRBV6-5; size: once; D: NA; J: TRBJ1-1; DNA: TGTGCCAGCAGTTACTCGATGACCGGGGCTGAAGCTTTCTTT; CDR3: CASSYSMTGAEAFF
V: TRBV4-2; size: NA; D: NA; J: TRBJ1-1; DNA: TGTGCCAGCAGCCAAGAGTTTGGTCAGGGGAACACTGAAGCTTTCTTT; CDR3: CASSQEFGQGNTEAFF
V: TRBV28; size: NA; D: TRBD2; J: TRBJ2-3; DNA: TGTGCCAGCAGTCTAGCGGGGGCCACAGATACGCAGTATTTT; CDR3: CASSLAGATDTQYF
V: TRBV5-1; size: NA; D: NA; J: TRBJ2-5; DNA: TGCGCCAGCAGGTCAGGCGAGGGGGAGACCCAGTACTTC; CDR3: CASRSGEGETQYF
V: TRBV14; size: many; D: NA; J: TRBJ2-2; DNA: TGTGCCAGCAGCCAAGTTCCGGGACGGGGCACCGGGGAGCTGTTTTTT; CDR3: CASSQVPGRGTGELFF
V: TRBV6-1; size: NA; D: NA; J: TRBJ2-2; DNA: TGTGCCAGCAGTGAAAGTTACAGGCCTGAGAGAGGGGAGCTGTTTTTT; CDR3: CASSESYRPERGELFF
V: TRBV29-1; size: NA; D: NA; J: TRBJ2-1; DNA: TGCAGCGTTGAAGTGTGGCGGGACAGCTCCTACAATGAGCAGTTCTTC; CDR3: CSVEVWRDSSYNEQFF
V: TRBV29-1; size: few; D: NA; J: TRBJ2-1; DNA: TGCAGCGTTGTTCAGGCCACCTCGCAGTTCTTC; CDR3: CSVVQATSQFF
V: TRBV7-9; size: NA; D: NA; J: TRBJ2-7; DNA: TGTGCCAGCAGCTCTATCTTCGACAGAACCAGGGAGGCGCTCTACGAGCAGTACTTC; CDR3: CASSSIFDRTREALYEQYF
V: TRBV5-1; size: NA; D: NA; J: TRBJ2-5; DNA: TGCGCCAGCAGCCGCACCCAGATGGAGACCCAGTACTTC; CDR3: CASSRTQMETQYF
V: TRBV28; size: NA; D: TRBD1; J: TRBJ2-7; DNA: TGTGCCAGCAGTCCCGCAGGGACAGGGGAATGGCACGAGCAGTACTTC; CDR3: CASSPAGTGEWHEQYF
V: TRBV9; size: NA; D: TRBD2; J: TRBJ2-3; DNA: TGTGCCAGCAGCGTAGTAGCGGGAGTAATAACAGATACGCAGTATTTT; CDR3: CASSVVAGVITDTQYF
V: TRBV28; size: NA; D: NA; J: TRBJ1-4; DNA: TGTGCCAGCAGTCAGGTTAATGAAAAACTGTTTTTT; CDR3: CASSQVNEKLFF
V: TRBV29-1; size: few; D: NA; J: TRBJ2-7; DNA: TGCAGCGTTGAAGGCAGTGGAACCTACGAGCAGTACTTC; CDR3: CSVEGSGTYEQYF
V: TRBV18; size: NA; D: TRBD1; J: TRBJ1-1; DNA: TGTGCCAGCTCAACGACAGGGGCTTCGAACACTGAAGCTTTCTTT; CDR3: CASSTTGASNTEAFF
V: TRBV29-1; size: NA; D: NA; J: TRBJ2-3; DNA: TGCAGCGTTGCTCGGGGCCGGGATACGCAGTATTTT; CDR3: CSVARGRDTQYF
V: TRBV14; size: few; D: NA; J: TRBJ2-1; DNA: TGTGCCAGCAGCCATAACACCCCTAGCTGGATCTACAATGAGCAGTTCTTC; CDR3: CASSHNTPSWIYNEQFF
V: TRBV7-9; size: few; D: NA; J: TRBJ1-2; DNA: TGTGCCAGCAGCTTAGAGTTCGGTTCAGAATATGGCTACACCTTC; CDR3: CASSLEFGSEYGYTF
V: TRBV7-8; size: NA; D: NA; J: TRBJ2-2; DNA: TGTGCCAGCAGCTTTGCGAACGGATACACCGGGGAGCTGTTTTTT; CDR3: CASSFANGYTGELFF
V: TRBV11-3; size: once; D: NA; J: TRBJ2-6; DNA: TGTGCCAGCAGCTATCGGGGCACAGGGTCTGGGGCCAACGTCCTGACTTTC; CDR3: CASSYRGTGSGANVLTF
V: TRBV7-9; size: once; D: NA; J: TRBJ2-5; DNA: TGTGCCAGCAGCTTAGGGGGGACTCAGCGGAGAGATCCCCAAGAGACCCAGTACTTC; CDR3: CASSLGGTQRRDPQETQYF
V: TRBV29-1; size: NA; D: NA; J: TRBJ2-5; DNA: TGCAGCGTTGAGGCGGGGCAAGAGACCCAGTACTTC; CDR3: CSVEAGQETQYF
V: TRBV18; size: NA; D: TRBD2; J: TRBJ2-1; DNA: TGTGCCAGCTCCCGAGCGGGAGAGGGCTACAATGAGCAGTTCTTC; CDR3: CASSRAGEGYNEQFF
V: TRBV5-1; size: NA; D: NA; J: TRBJ2-7; DNA: TGCGCCAGCAGCCAACAGAGCTACGAGCAGTACTTC; CDR3: CASSQQSYEQYF
V: TRBV27; size: once; D: NA; J: TRBJ2-7; DNA: TGTGCCAGCAGTTTGATCCTACGGGCAGATTCCTACGAGCAGTACTTC; CDR3: CASSLILRADSYEQYF
V: TRBV7-2; size: few; D: TRBD1; J: TRBJ2-3; DNA: TGTGCCAGCAGCTGGACAGGGGCCGATACGCAGTATTTT; CDR3: CASSWTGADTQYF
V: TRBV30; size: NA; D: NA; J: TRBJ1-2; DNA: TGTGCCTGGAAATCCAGGGGCAACCCTGATAACTATGGCTACACCTTC; CDR3: CAWKSRGNPDNYGYTF
V: TRBV7-2; size: many; D: TRBD2; J: TRBJ2-3; DNA: TGTGCCAGCAGCCGACAGGTAGCGGGAGGGCCCCCGGATTTT; CDR3: CASSRQVAGGPPDF
V: TRBV7-2; size: few; D: NA; J: TRBJ2-1; DNA: TGTGCCAGCCGCCGCTGGACGGCAGGGGCTATCAATGAGCAGTTCTTC; CDR3: CASRRWTAGAINEQFF
V: TRBV5-1; size: few; D: NA; J: TRBJ2-7; DNA: TGCGCCAGCAGCTTGGGGATGGGACACTCCGAGCAGTACTTC; CDR3: CASSLGMGHSEQYF
V: TRBV7-9; size: few; D: NA; J: TRBJ2-7; DNA: TGTGCCAGCAGCTTTTCACCCTACGAGCAGTACTTC; CDR3: CASSFSPYEQYF
V: TRBV29-1; size: NA; D: TRBD2; J: TRBJ2-1; DNA: TGCAGCGGGCGACAGAGCGGGAGGGCAAATGAGCAGTTCTTC; CDR3: CSGRQSGRANEQFF
V: TRBV29-1; size: NA; D: TRBD1; J: TRBJ1-1; DNA: TGCAGCGTTGAACAGGGGGGAGTCGGCACTGAAGCTTTCTTT; CDR3: CSVEQGGVGTEAFF
V: TRBV6-5; size: NA; D: NA; J: TRBJ1-4; DNA: TGTGCCAGCAGGCCGACAGGTCCGAATGAAAAACTGTTTTTT; CDR3: CASRPTGPNEKLFF
V: TRBV6-1; size: NA; D: NA; J: TRBJ2-1; DNA: TGTGCCAGCAGTGAAAGGGGAAGGGATGAGCAGTTCTTC; CDR3: CASSERGRDEQFF
V: TRBV5-1; size: few; D: TRBD2; J: TRBJ2-7; DNA: TGCGCCAGCAAACTGACTAGCGGGAGGGCCCACGAGCAGTACTTC; CDR3: CASKLTSGRAHEQYF
V: TRBV5-1; size: NA; D: NA; J: TRBJ2-1; DNA: TGCGCCAGCAGCTTGGACTGGGGAGAGCAGTTCTTC; CDR3: CASSLDWGEQFF
V: TRBV30; size: few; D: NA; J: TRBJ1-2; DNA: TGTGCCTGGTATACCGATCGGGATTCGAACCCCTATGGCTACACCTTC; CDR3: CAWYTDRDSNPYGYTF
V: TRBV28; size: many; D: TRBD1; J: TRBJ1-2; DNA: TGTGCCAGCACGGAGGGGGCCCGTGGCTACACCTTC; CDR3: CASTEGARGYTF
V: TRBV5-1; size: NA; D: NA; J: TRBJ1-4; DNA: TGCGCCAGCAGCTTGGCCGGGGGCGGCCGTTGGTCTAATGAAAAACTGTTTTTT; CDR3: CASSLAGGGRWSNEKLFF
V: TRBV7-2; size: NA; D: NA; J: TRBJ2-1; DNA: TGTGCCAGCAGCTCCAGCTGGGATGAGCAGTTCTTC; CDR3: CASSSSWDEQFF
V: TRBV28; size: NA; D: NA; J: TRBJ1-4; DNA: TGTGCCAGCAGTTTACCCGGATCTGCAACTAATGAAAAACTGTTTTTT; CDR3: CASSLPGSATNEKLFF
V: TRBV2; size: NA; D: NA; J: TRBJ2-4; DNA: TGTGCCAGCAGTGATGGGTCAGTCAAAAACATTCAGTACTTC; CDR3: CASSDGSVKNIQYF
V: TRBV7-2; size: NA; D: TRBD2; J: TRBJ2-5; DNA: TGTGCCAGCAGCTTAAGCGGGAGCGGTGAGACCCAGTACTTC; CDR3: CASSLSGSGETQYF
V: TRBV29-1; size: few; D: NA; J: TRBJ1-2; DNA: TGCAGCGTTGCGAACGCGGGTGGCTACACCTTC; CDR3: CSVANAGGYTF
V: TRBV14; size: few; D: TRBD2; J: TRBJ2-2; DNA: TGTGCCAGCAGCCTCATCCTAGCGGGGAACACCGGGGAGCTGTTTTTT; CDR3: CASSLILAGNTGELFF
V: TRBV27; size: NA; D: TRBD2; J: TRBJ2-3; DNA: TGTGCCAGCAGTTCAAGGACTAGCGGGACTTTCACAGATACGCAGTATTTT; CDR3: CASSSRTSGTFTDTQYF